The clone carrying this T cell receptor beta chain was picked up many times. The source of the sample is a study of T-cell reconstitution after alpha-beta-depleted transplantation in children. The CDR3 totals 13 residues. The J segment lost 2 bases and the V segment lost 6 bases, leaving 5 bases of the junction unmatched. Germline CDR1 reads DFQATT; CDR2 reads SNEGSKA (reference sequence). TCRbeta library construction was performed incorporating unique molecular identifiers. In TCRdb, the PCR reads were re-called with MiXCR into one record per CDR3 protein. The sample contains hundreds of thousands of distinct CDR3 sequences, approximately 12% of which appear only once.

The chain joins TRBV20-1 to TRBJ2-3, with TRBD1 matching over 7 bases. This clonotype was sampled from a human donor who donated a stem cell graft to a child with acute lymphoblastic leukemia. The sample here was PBMCs from the stem cell graft donor, taken from the stem cell graft. In DNA, the CDR3 is TGCAGTGCCACACAGGGGATCACAGATACGCAGTATTTT. Translating it yields CSATQGITDTQYF.